Each of the 2 T cell receptor beta chains below was sequenced from the same sample in a study of graft-versus-host responses after intestinal transplantation. TCRdb keeps only in-frame clones here, not all; method: immunoSEQ multiplex PCR. The sample consists of roughly 7,000 clones, about 91% of them appearing once. The sample in question was PBMCs, obtained roughly 80 days after transplant. These receptors were obtained from a human patient who received an intestinal transplant, so some T cells may come from the graft donor.

The V call is TRBV5-1, the J call TRBJ2-7; D ambiguous. CDR1 is SGHRS, CDR2 YFSETQ, per germline. The CDR3 is 12 residues long. V lost 0 bases and J lost 3, with 4 bases in between. CDR3 bases: TGCGCCAGCAGCTTGGGGGGCTACGAGCAGTACTTC. Translating it yields CASSLGGYEQYF.

V usage is TRBV11-3 and J usage is TRBJ2-3; no firm D call. The CDR3 contains 13 residues. V was cut by 3 bases and J by 1 base, with 5 bases left in between. Germline V gene data show CDR1 as SGHNT and CDR2 as YENEEA. CDR3: CASSLTGTDTQYF. The CDR3 DNA follows: TGTGCCAGCAGCTTGACGGGCACAGATACGCAGTATTTT.